The following is a T cell receptor (beta chain) sequence with its context. Its antigen is not known. This specimen comes from a study of vaccination and CD4 T cells after COVID-19. Overall study: Typically, post-vaccine samples were obtained a median around 72 days after dose two, within a range of 14 to 241.

The treatment here: roughly ten-day PBMC culture with coronavirus spike peptide pools or control peptides (ViraFEST assay). CDR1 and CDR2 from the germline V gene are KGHDR and SFDVKD. The CDR3 spans 14 residues. V was cut by 3 bases and J by 8 bases, with 16 bases left in between. An Oncomine TCR Beta short-read assay was used to sequence the DNA from cultured CD4+ T cells. TCRdb used MiXCR to reprocess the PCR reads, holding one entry per CDR3 protein. The sample has around 16,000 distinct CDR3 sequences; 40% to 55% are singletons. V gene TRBV24-1 combines with J gene TRBJ2-7; D gene uncertain. The sequence came from a human donor who had recovered from COVID-19. The sequenced sample consisted of CD4+ T cells from blood, cultured in vitro. DNA of the CDR3: TGTGCCACCAGTGATACCGTCAGTGCCAATCAGCAGTACTTC. This codes for CATSDTVSANQQYF.